The clone carrying this T cell receptor beta chain was counted many times. What it binds is not known. The entry originates in a study of metastatic and nonmetastatic thyroid tumors. Study summary: Thyroid patients, malignant and benign, had repertoires compared across blood and tumor or nodule tissue.

The study, taken as a whole, reports: Benign nodules reportedly had significantly lower TCR beta diversity than malignant thyroid tumors in blood and tumor.

Original handling: The study's classifier, a distant-metastasis tool for papillary thyroid cancer, was built using CDR3 differences across clinicopathological groups. TCRdb re-analyzed the PCR reads through MiXCR. TCRdb's processing, not the authors', yielded these V and J calls. In the table there are 20,000 to 25,000 clones, more than 10% of which are singletons. Germline V lookup: CDR1 MDHEN, CDR2 SYDVKM. With 6 bases removed from V and 9 bases from J, the gap between germline ends came to 12 bases. The CDR3 spans 11 residues. No patient received treatment before thyroid surgery. Sequencing input: blood. This sequence was found in a female donor with papillary thyroid cancer or a benign thyroid nodule (not recorded which). Some clones in this sample may be carry-over from other donors' samples. The chain couples TRBV28 to TRBJ2-7; D gene ambiguous. The DNA of the CDR3 is TGTGCCAGCAGCAACGCCGCCCGGCAGTACTTC. It codes for CASSNAARQYF.